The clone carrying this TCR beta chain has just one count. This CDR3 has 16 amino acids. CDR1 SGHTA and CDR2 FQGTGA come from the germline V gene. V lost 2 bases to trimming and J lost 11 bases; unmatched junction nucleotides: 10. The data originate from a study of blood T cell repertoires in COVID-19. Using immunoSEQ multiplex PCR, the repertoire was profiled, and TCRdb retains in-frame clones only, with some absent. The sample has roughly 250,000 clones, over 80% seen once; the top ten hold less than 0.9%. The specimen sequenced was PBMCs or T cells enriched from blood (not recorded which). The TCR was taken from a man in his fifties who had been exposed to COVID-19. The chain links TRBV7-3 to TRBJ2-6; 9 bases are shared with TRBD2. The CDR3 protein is CASSLGASSGTHVLTF. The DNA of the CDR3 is TGTGCCAGCAGCTTAGGGGCGTCTAGCGGGACCCACGTCCTGACTTTC.